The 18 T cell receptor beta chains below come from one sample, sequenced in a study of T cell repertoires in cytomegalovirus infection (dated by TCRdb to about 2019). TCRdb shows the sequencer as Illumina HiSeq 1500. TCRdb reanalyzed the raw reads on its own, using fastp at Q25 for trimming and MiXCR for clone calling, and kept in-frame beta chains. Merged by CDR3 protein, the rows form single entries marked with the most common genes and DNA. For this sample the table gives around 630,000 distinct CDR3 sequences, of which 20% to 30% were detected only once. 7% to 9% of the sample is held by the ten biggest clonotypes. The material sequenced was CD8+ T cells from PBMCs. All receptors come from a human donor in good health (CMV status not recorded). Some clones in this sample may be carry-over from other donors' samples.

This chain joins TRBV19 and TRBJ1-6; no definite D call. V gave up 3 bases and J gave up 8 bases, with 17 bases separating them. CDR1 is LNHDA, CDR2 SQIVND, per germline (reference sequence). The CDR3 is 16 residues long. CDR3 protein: CASSMAPAKVHSPLHF. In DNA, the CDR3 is TGTGCCAGTAGTATGGCCCCCGCCAAGGTGCATTCACCCCTCCACTTT.

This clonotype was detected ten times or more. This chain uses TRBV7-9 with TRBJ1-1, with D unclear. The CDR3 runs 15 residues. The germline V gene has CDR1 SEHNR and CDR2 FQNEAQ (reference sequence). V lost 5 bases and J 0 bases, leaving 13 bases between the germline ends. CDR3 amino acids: CASSPHSGLNTEAFF. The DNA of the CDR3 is TGTGCCAGCAGCCCCCACAGCGGGCTGAACACTGAAGCTTTCTTT.

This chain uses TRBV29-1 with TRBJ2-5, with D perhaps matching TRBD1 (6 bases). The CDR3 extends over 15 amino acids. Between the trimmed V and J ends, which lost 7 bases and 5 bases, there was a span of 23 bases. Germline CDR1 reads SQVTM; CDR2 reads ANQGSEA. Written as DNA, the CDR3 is TGCAGCGCTGAGGGGTTCGTAACAGGGACCGAGACCCAGTACTTC. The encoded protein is CSAEGFVTGTETQYF.

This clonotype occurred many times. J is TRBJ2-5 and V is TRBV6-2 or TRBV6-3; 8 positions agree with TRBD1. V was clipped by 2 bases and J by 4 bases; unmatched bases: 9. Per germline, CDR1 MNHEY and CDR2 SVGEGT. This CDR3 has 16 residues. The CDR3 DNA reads TGTGCCAGCAGTTACCCCCCGTGGACAGGGCGAGAGACCCAGTACTTC. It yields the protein CASSYPPWTGRETQYF.

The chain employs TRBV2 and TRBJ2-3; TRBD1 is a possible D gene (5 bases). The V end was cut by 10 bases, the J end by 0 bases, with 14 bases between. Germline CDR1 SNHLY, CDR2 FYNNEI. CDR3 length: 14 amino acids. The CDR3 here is CATTPRTSTDTQYF. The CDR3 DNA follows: TGTGCCACCACCCCCCGGACAAGCACAGATACGCAGTATTTT.

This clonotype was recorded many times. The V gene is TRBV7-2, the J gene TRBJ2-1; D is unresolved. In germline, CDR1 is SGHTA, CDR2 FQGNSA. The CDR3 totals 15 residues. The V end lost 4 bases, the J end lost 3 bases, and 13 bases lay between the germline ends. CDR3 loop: CASSSESVLYNEQFF. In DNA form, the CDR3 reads TGTGCCAGCAGCTCCGAATCGGTCCTCTACAATGAGCAGTTCTTC.

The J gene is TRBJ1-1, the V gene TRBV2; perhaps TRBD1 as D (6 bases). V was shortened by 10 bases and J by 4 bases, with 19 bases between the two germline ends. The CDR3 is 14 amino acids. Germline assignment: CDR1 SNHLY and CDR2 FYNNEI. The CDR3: CAIEGGEKATEAFF. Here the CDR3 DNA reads TGTGCCATCGAAGGGGGAGAAAAGGCCACTGAAGCTTTCTTT.

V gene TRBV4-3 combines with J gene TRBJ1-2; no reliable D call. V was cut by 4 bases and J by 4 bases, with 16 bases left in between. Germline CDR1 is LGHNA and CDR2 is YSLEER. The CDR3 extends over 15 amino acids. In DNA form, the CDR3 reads TGCGCCAGCAGCCTATCCACGGGCGTGAGCTATGGCTACACCTTC. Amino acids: CASSLSTGVSYGYTF.

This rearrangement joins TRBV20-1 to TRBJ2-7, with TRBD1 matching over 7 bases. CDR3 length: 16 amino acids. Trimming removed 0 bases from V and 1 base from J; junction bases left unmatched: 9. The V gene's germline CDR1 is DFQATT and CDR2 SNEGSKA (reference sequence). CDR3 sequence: CSARDPGRDSSYEQYV. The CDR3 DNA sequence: TGCAGTGCTAGAGATCCGGGTAGGGACAGTTCCTACGAGCAGTACGTC.

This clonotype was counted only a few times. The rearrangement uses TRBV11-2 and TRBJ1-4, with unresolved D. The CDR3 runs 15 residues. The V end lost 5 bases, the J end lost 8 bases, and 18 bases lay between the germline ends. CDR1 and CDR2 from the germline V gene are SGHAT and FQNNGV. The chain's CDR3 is CASSPRTQVDEKLFF. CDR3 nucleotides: TGTGCCAGCAGCCCAAGGACGCAGGTTGACGAAAAACTGTTTTTT.

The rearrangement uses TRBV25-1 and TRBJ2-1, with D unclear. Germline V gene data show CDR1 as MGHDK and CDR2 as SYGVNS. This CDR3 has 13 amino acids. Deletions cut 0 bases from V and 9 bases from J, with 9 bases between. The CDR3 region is CASSEYLTGEQFF. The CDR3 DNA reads TGTGCCAGCAGTGAATATCTAACGGGTGAGCAGTTCTTC.

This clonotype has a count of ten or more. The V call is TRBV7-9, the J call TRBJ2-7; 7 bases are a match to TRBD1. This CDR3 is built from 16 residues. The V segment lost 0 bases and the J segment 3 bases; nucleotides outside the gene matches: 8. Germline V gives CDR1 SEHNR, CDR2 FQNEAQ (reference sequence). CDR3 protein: CASSLASPRTGYEQYF. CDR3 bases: TGTGCCAGCAGCTTAGCCTCCCCTAGGACAGGCTACGAGCAGTACTTC.

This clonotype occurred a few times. CDR3 in amino acids: CASSLFTSTSGGVGDTQYF. The CDR3 coding sequence is TGTGCCAGCAGTTTATTCACTTCCACTAGCGGGGGGGTTGGAGATACGCAGTATTTT. V usage is TRBV28 and J usage is TRBJ2-3, with 13 bases identical to TRBD2. With V trimmed by 1 base and J by 5 bases, 12 bases remained unmatched. The CDR3 is made up of 19 amino acids. Germline V lookup: CDR1 MDHEN, CDR2 SYDVKM.

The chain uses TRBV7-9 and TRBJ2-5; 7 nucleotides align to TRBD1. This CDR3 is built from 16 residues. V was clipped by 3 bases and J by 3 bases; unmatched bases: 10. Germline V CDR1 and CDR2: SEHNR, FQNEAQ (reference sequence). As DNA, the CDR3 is TGTGCCAGCAGCTTGGTCTTTACGACAGGGAAAGAGACCCAGTACTTC. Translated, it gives CASSLVFTTGKETQYF.

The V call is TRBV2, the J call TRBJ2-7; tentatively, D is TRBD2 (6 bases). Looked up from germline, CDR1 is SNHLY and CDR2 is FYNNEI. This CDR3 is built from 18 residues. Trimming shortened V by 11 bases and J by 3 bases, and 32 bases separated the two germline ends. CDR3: CAYSGGVASPTGIYEQYV. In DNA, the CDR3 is TGTGCCTACAGCGGAGGGGTGGCTAGCCCTACCGGGATCTACGAGCAGTACGTC.

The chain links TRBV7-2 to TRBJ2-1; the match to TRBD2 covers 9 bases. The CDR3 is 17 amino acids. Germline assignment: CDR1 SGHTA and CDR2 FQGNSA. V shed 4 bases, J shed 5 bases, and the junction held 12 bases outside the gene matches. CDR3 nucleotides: TGTGCCAGCAGCTACCTCCCAGGGGGACTAGCTAACAATGAGCAGTTCTTC. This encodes CASSYLPGGLANNEQFF.

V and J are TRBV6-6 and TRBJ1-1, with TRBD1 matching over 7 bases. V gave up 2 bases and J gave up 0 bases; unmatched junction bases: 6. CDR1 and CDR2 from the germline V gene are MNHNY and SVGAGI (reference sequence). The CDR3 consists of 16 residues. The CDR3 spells CASSYLRTGLNTEAFF. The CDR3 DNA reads TGTGCCAGCAGTTACCTAAGGACAGGTTTGAACACTGAAGCTTTCTTT.

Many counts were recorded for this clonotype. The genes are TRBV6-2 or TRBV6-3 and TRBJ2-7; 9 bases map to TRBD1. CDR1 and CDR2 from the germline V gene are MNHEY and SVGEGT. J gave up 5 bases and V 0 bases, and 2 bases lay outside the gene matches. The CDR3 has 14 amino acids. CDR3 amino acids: CASSYSDRGNEQYV. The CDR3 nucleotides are TGTGCCAGCAGTTACTCGGACAGGGGAAACGAGCAGTACGTC.